The present TCR beta chain was sequenced within a study of T-cell memory formation after mild COVID-19. Regarding the study as a whole: Those CD4+ clones that contracted were mainly in CM and EM (CD8+ ones in EMRA).

Using its own MiXCR run on the 5' RACE reads, TCRdb lists one record per CDR3 protein. The table includes 450,000 or so distinct CDR3 sequences, about 23% detected once. This clonotype was seen a few times. Its target is not known. Sequenced: PBMCs or a T cell subset sorted from them (not recorded which). This clonotype originated in an adult woman who had mild COVID-19 (a few samples of this study predate the infection). Cell type and time point are not known.

The CDR3 sequence is CASTLLWGGQSFSYEQYF. DNA of the CDR3: TGTGCCAGCACCCTATTGTGGGGGGGACAAAGTTTTTCCTACGAGCAGTACTTC. The chain joins TRBV7-2 to TRBJ2-7, with D possibly TRBD2 on 7 matching bases. This CDR3 is 18 amino acids long. CDR1 and CDR2 from the germline V gene are SGHTA and FQGNSA. With 7 bases removed from V and 1 base from J, the gap between germline ends came to 26 bases.